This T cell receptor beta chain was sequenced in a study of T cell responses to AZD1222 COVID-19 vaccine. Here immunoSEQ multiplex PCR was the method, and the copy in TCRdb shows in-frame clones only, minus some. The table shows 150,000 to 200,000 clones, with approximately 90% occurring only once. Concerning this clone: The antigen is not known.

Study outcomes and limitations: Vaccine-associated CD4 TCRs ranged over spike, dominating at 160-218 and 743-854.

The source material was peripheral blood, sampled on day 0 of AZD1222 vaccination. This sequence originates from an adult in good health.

CDR3 amino acids: CASSPPGLGLDEQFF. CDR3 nucleotides: TGTGCCAGCTCACCCCCGGGACTAGGGCTCGATGAGCAGTTCTTC. The chain employs TRBV18 and TRBJ2-1; 8 nucleotides align to TRBD2. The CDR3 length is 15 residues. J lost 8 bases, V lost 3 bases, and 9 bases had no gene match. In germline, CDR1 is KGHSH, CDR2 LQKENI.